Listed below are T cell receptor beta chains from one sample, sequenced in a study of blood T cell repertoires in COVID-19. Generated by immunoSEQ multiplex PCR, the TCRdb table keeps only in-frame clones and is missing some. This table holds about 160,000 clones, 85% found once. What was sequenced was peripheral blood. The source of these receptors is a human donor with acute or convalescent COVID-19. The donor label of this sample is uncertain. Both conserved end residues are part of each CDR3. Each record gives: V gene, clone size, D gene, J gene, CDR3 protein, CDR3 DNA. A D gene is named only where the DNA matches it firmly. Only some rows state a clone size, as once, few, many or a class for expanded clones.

>TRBV5-4|.|TRBD1|TRBJ2-2
CASSSRTGSPTGELFF
TGTGCCAGCAGCTCACGGACAGGGAGCCCCACCGGGGAGCTGTTTTTT
>TRBV6-1|.|.|TRBJ1-5
CASSEQYTSNQPQHF
TGTGCCAGCAGTGAACAGTATACTAGCAATCAGCCCCAGCATTTT
>TRBV27|.|TRBD1|TRBJ2-7
CASSFGQGSSYEQYF
TGTGCCAGCAGTTTTGGACAGGGGAGCTCCTACGAGCAGTACTTC
>TRBV19|.|TRBD1|TRBJ2-2
CAVRDRLNTGELFF
TGTGCCGTCCGGGACAGGTTGAACACCGGGGAGCTGTTTTTT
>TRBV14|.|TRBD1|TRBJ2-7
CASSQDQGNRGSEQYF
TGTGCCAGCAGCCAAGATCAGGGGAACAGGGGGAGTGAGCAGTACTTC
>TRBV7-6|.|.|TRBJ1-1
CASSLVSQENTEAFF
TGTGCCAGCAGCTTAGTTTCACAGGAGAACACTGAAGCTTTCTTT
>TRBV15|once|.|TRBJ1-1
CATSQYTGLNTEAFF
TGTGCCACCAGCCAATACACAGGACTGAACACTGAAGCTTTCTTT
>TRBV28|.|TRBD1|TRBJ1-1
CASSLRATGGVTEAFF
TGTGCCAGCAGTTTACGGGCGACAGGGGGCGTCACTGAAGCTTTCTTT
>TRBV9|.|.|TRBJ1-3
CASSVGGGGNSGNTIYF
TGTGCCAGCAGCGTAGGCGGGGGCGGCAACTCTGGAAACACCATATATTTT
>TRBV10-1|many|TRBD1|TRBJ1-1
CASSGRTGVKKTEAFF
TGCGCCAGCAGTGGTCGGACAGGGGTGAAGAAAACTGAAGCTTTCTTT
>TRBV2|.|TRBD1|TRBJ1-2
CASARQGIDGYTF
TGTGCCAGCGCACGACAGGGGATAGATGGCTACACCTTC
>TRBV6-2/TRBV6-3|.|TRBD2|TRBJ2-1
CASSFGLAGDPQGEQFF
TGTGCCAGCAGTTTCGGACTAGCGGGGGACCCACAGGGGGAGCAGTTCTTC
>TRBV18|.|.|TRBJ2-5
CASSPGGALEGTQYF
TGTGCCAGCTCACCGGGCGGGGCCCTGGAAGGGACCCAGTACTTC
>TRBV2|.|.|TRBJ1-3
CASSETGASSGNTIYF
TGTGCCAGCAGTGAAACGGGAGCGAGCTCTGGAAACACCATATATTTT
>TRBV19|.|.|TRBJ1-3
CASREFRSGNTIYF
TGTGCCAGTAGAGAGTTTCGCTCTGGAAACACCATATATTTT
>TRBV21-1|.|.|TRBJ1-2
CASSSRGGPDRLLSNYGYTF
TGTGCCAGCAGCTCCCGGGGAGGCCCGGACAGGCTACTTTCTAACTATGGCTACACCTTC
>TRBV30|.|.|TRBJ1-6
CAWSLQGGSPLHF
TGTGCCTGGAGTTTGCAGGGCGGCTCACCCCTCCACTTT
>TRBV7-3|.|.|TRBJ2-3
CASSLGGRGTDTQYF
TGTGCCAGCAGCTTAGGTGGGCGGGGCACAGATACGCAGTATTTT
>TRBV6-5|.|.|TRBJ1-4
CASRGAPLNEKLFF
TGTGCCAGCAGGGGGGCCCCCCTTAATGAAAAACTGTTTTTT
>TRBV12-3/TRBV12-4|.|.|TRBJ1-2
CASSLQGSYGYTF
TGTGCCAGCAGTTTACAAGGGAGCTATGGCTACACCTTC
>TRBV12-3/TRBV12-4|once|.|TRBJ1-6
CASRPGLNSPLHF
TGTGCCAGCCGACCGGGACTAAATTCACCCCTCCACTTT
>TRBV20-1|.|TRBD1|TRBJ1-1
CRGQGGTEAFF
TGCAGGGGACAGGGAGGGACTGAAGCTTTCTTT
>TRBV3-1/TRBV3-2|once|.|TRBJ2-7
CASSQDHYEQYF
TGTGCCAGCAGCCAAGATCACTACGAGCAGTACTTC
>TRBV3-1/TRBV3-2|.|.|TRBJ1-2
CASSQAGYGYTF
TGTGCCAGCAGCCAAGCGGGGTATGGCTACACCTTC
>TRBV7-2|once|TRBD1|TRBJ2-7
CASSHRMSRTGTYEQYF
TGTGCCAGCAGCCACCGTATGTCCAGGACAGGGACCTACGAGCAGTACTTC
>TRBV4-2|.|.|TRBJ1-1
CATVGFGGEAFF
TGTGCCACCGTCGGATTCGGGGGAGAAGCTTTCTTT
>TRBV7-2|.|TRBD1|TRBJ1-1
CASSLFQGDALF
TGTGCCAGCAGCTTATTTCAGGGGGACGCCTTATTT
>TRBV13|.|TRBD1|TRBJ2-7
CASRLRTGVNEQYF
TGTGCCAGCAGACTAAGGACAGGGGTGAACGAGCAGTACTTC
>TRBV9|once|TRBD2|TRBJ2-1
CASSAAGGSYNEQFF
TGTGCCAGCAGCGCCGCGGGGGGCTCCTACAATGAGCAGTTCTTC
>TRBV7-3|.|.|TRBJ1-1
CASSLTSGNTEAFF
TGTGCCAGCAGCTTAACGTCGGGAAACACTGAAGCTTTCTTT
>TRBV27|.|.|TRBJ1-5
CASRRSGNNQPQHF
TGTGCCAGCAGAAGATCCGGGAACAATCAGCCCCAGCATTTT
>TRBV3-1/TRBV3-2|.|.|TRBJ1-1
CASSLTGTEAFF
TGTGCCAGCAGCCTCACGGGGACTGAAGCTTTCTTT